The clone carrying this T cell receptor beta chain occurred once. This record belongs to a study of shared T cell receptors in the human thymus. Germline loops: CDR1 MNHEY, CDR2 SVGAGI. The V gene lost 6 bases and the J gene lost 0 bases, with 6 bases spanning the gap. The CDR3 consists of 14 residues. The protocol was immunoSEQ multiplex PCR, while the TCRdb copy is restricted to in-frame clones and leaves out a portion. The sample lists about 710,000 clones; over 75% were seen once. These data are also associated with another study on human thymus T cells. That report adds: Infants, healthy and Finnish, who were having corrective surgery for congenital heart defects served as donors. Corrective cardiac surgery supplied the resected thymus tissue. Repertoires sampled from thymus and blood appeared biased in V and J gene usage. Among unrelated individuals, related research reported thymic repertoires that overlapped highly.

The origin of this receptor is a boy under two years old with a congenital heart defect. The chain carries TRBV6-5 and TRBJ2-6; the D is unclear. Sequencing was performed on thymocytes. For the CDR3, the DNA is TGTGCCAGCAGGGAGAACTCTGGGGCCAACGTCCTGACTTTC. This encodes CASRENSGANVLTF.